The rows below give T cell receptor beta chains drawn from one sample of a study of blood T cell repertoires in COVID-19. Data came from immunoSEQ multiplex PCR; TCRdb stores just in-frame clones and leaves some out. The sample lists under 250,000 clones, 70% to 90% occurring once. Sequenced: PBMCs or T cells enriched from blood (not recorded which). These receptors originate from a woman in her 50s with acute COVID-19. CDR3s include the opening cysteine and the closing phenylalanine or tryptophan. A D gene is named only where the DNA matches it firmly. Clone size, where shown, is once, few, many, or a class for clones that have expanded.

NA	TRBV4-1	NA	TRBJ1-6	CASSHPSTAEHYNSPLHF	TGCGCCAGCAGCCACCCGTCGACGGCGGAACACTATAATTCACCCCTCCACTTT
NA	TRBV12-3/TRBV12-4	NA	TRBJ1-6	CASSLSNSPLHF	TGTGCCAGCAGTTTAAGCAATTCACCCCTCCACTTT
NA	TRBV19	NA	TRBJ1-1	CASSKGDRGNTEAFF	TGTGCCAGTAGTAAGGGCGATAGGGGCAACACTGAAGCTTTCTTT
once	TRBV10-3	TRBD1	TRBJ1-1	CAISESKDRDEAFF	TGTGCCATCAGTGAGTCGAAGGACAGGGATGAAGCTTTCTTT
once	TRBV4-3	NA	TRBJ1-1	CASSPSGGSEAFF	TGCGCCAGCAGCCCCTCCGGAGGGTCTGAAGCTTTCTTT
NA	TRBV19	TRBD1	TRBJ1-1	CASSHRTGGTEAFF	TGTGCCAGTAGTCACCGGACAGGGGGTACTGAAGCTTTCTTT
NA	TRBV9	NA	TRBJ1-2	CASSVSLSYGYTF	TGTGCCAGCAGCGTATCCCTTTCCTATGGCTACACCTTC
NA	TRBV19	TRBD1	TRBJ2-2	CASTGTGNLNGELFF	TGTGCCAGTACGGGGACAGGGAATCTTAACGGGGAGCTGTTTTTT
few	TRBV3-1/TRBV3-2	NA	TRBJ1-1	CASTIGRGDTEAFF	TGTGCCAGCACCATCGGGCGGGGTGACACTGAAGCTTTCTTT
NA	TRBV12-5	TRBD1	TRBJ1-1	CASAVGQEAINTEAFF	TGTGCTAGTGCTGTAGGACAGGAGGCTATAAACACTGAAGCTTTCTTT
NA	TRBV18	NA	TRBJ1-3	CASSPGAVGPSGNTIYF	TGTGCCAGCTCACCTGGTGCGGTAGGCCCCTCTGGAAACACCATATATTTT
NA	TRBV4-2	TRBD1	TRBJ1-6	CASSSRQGRDSPLHF	TGTGCCAGCAGCTCTAGACAGGGTCGGGATTCACCCCTCCACTTT
NA	TRBV6-5	TRBD1	TRBJ1-1	CASSYGTGVPEAFF	TGTGCCAGCAGTTACGGGACAGGGGTCCCTGAAGCTTTCTTT
once	TRBV10-3	NA	TRBJ1-1	CAISPKTVPSEAFF	TGTGCCATCAGTCCGAAGACAGTTCCCTCCGAAGCTTTCTTT
NA	TRBV7-2	NA	TRBJ1-2	CASSVARIDGYTF	TGTGCCAGCAGCGTGGCGAGGATTGATGGCTACACCTTC
NA	TRBV7-9	TRBD2	TRBJ2-7	CASSDPLAGGLEQYF	TGTGCCAGCAGCGACCCACTAGCGGGGGGGCTCGAGCAGTACTTC
NA	TRBV7-9	TRBD2	TRBJ2-6	CASSSWGRASGANVLTF	TGTGCCAGCAGCTCCTGGGGGAGGGCCTCTGGGGCCAACGTCCTGACTTTC
NA	TRBV2	NA	TRBJ2-2	CASSYLRGVTGELFF	TGTGCCAGCAGCTACCTCAGGGGGGTAACCGGGGAGCTGTTTTTT
few	TRBV29-1	TRBD1	TRBJ1-2	CSVMDRGYGYTF	TGCAGCGTTATGGACAGGGGCTATGGCTACACCTTC
few	TRBV11-2	NA	TRBJ1-1	CASSLSLNTEAFF	TGTGCCAGCAGCCTTAGTTTGAACACTGAAGCTTTCTTT
NA	TRBV7-9	NA	TRBJ2-7	CASGDGAYEQYF	TGTGCTTCAGGGGACGGAGCCTACGAGCAGTACTTC
NA	TRBV4-3	TRBD2	TRBJ2-5	CASSQDRERGAMEETQYF	TGCGCCAGCAGCCAAGATAGGGAGCGGGGGGCAATGGAAGAGACCCAGTACTTC
NA	TRBV7-9	TRBD1	TRBJ1-3	CASQEGAQGNTIYF	TGTGCCAGCCAAGAGGGGGCGCAGGGAAACACCATATATTTT
NA	TRBV19	NA	TRBJ1-2	CASSIRTDYGYTF	TGTGCCAGTAGTATAAGGACAGACTATGGCTACACCTTC
NA	TRBV5-5	TRBD2	TRBJ2-5	CASSLMLAGGQETQYF	TGTGCCAGCAGCTTAATGCTAGCGGGGGGGCAAGAGACCCAGTACTTC
NA	TRBV7-2	NA	TRBJ1-2	CASSLDLGAQYGYTF	TGTGCCAGCAGCTTAGATCTGGGGGCCCAATATGGCTACACCTTC
NA	TRBV5-1	NA	TRBJ2-3	CASSLEETQYF	TGCGCCAGCAGCTTGGAGGAGACGCAGTATTTT
NA	TRBV5-1	TRBD1	TRBJ2-1	CASSRDSEPYNEQFF	TGCGCCAGCAGCCGGGACAGTGAGCCCTACAATGAGCAGTTCTTC
NA	TRBV14	NA	TRBJ1-2	CASSYQGWGYTF	TGTGCCAGCAGCTACCAGGGTTGGGGCTACACCTTC
once	TRBV10-3	TRBD2	TRBJ2-5	CAISESSGGAQETQYF	TGTGCCATCAGTGAGTCTAGCGGGGGGGCCCAGGAGACCCAGTACTTC
once	TRBV7-9	NA	TRBJ2-2	CASSLSPPRLNTGELFF	TGTGCCAGCAGCTTAAGCCCCCCCCGCTTAAACACCGGGGAGCTGTTTTTT
NA	TRBV7-6	TRBD1	TRBJ2-6	CASSPGQGWPGANVLTF	TGTGCCAGCAGCCCGGGACAGGGATGGCCTGGGGCCAACGTCCTGACTTTC
NA	TRBV20-1	NA	TRBJ1-2	CSARDPKGYTF	TGCAGTGCTAGAGATCCCAAAGGCTACACCTTC
NA	TRBV9	NA	TRBJ1-3	CASSVSGQLSGNTIYF	TGTGCCAGCAGCGTATCTGGACAGCTATCTGGAAACACCATATATTTT
NA	TRBV7-2	TRBD1	TRBJ1-1	CASSRRPGQGTEAFF	TGTGCCAGCAGCCGCCGCCCGGGACAGGGTACTGAAGCTTTCTTT
NA	TRBV6-4	NA	TRBJ2-3	CASSEFEADTQYF	TGTGCCAGCAGTGAATTTGAGGCAGATACGCAGTATTTT
NA	TRBV15	TRBD1	TRBJ2-7	CATSSGQGAYEQYF	TGTGCCACCAGCTCGGGACAGGGGGCCTACGAGCAGTACTTC
NA	TRBV5-1	NA	TRBJ1-5	CASSPDGQKEQPQHF	TGCGCCAGCAGCCCGGATGGACAGAAGGAACAGCCCCAGCATTTT
NA	TRBV5-1	NA	TRBJ2-1	CASSSGQYNEQFF	TGCGCCAGCAGCTCAGGACAGTACAATGAGCAGTTCTTC
NA	TRBV18	NA	TRBJ1-1	CASSPGSMNTEAFF	TGTGCCAGCTCTCCGGGAAGCATGAACACTGAAGCTTTCTTT
NA	TRBV30	NA	TRBJ2-7	CAFKPRGSSYEQYF	TGTGCCTTTAAACCAAGGGGAAGCTCCTACGAGCAGTACTTC
NA	TRBV12-3/TRBV12-4	NA	TRBJ1-2	CASSLRSFYGYTF	TGTGCCAGCAGTTTACGGTCATTTTATGGCTACACCTTC
NA	TRBV27	NA	TRBJ1-2	CASSPRGGPNYGYTF	TGTGCCAGCAGTCCCCGGGGGGGCCCCAACTATGGCTACACCTTC
NA	TRBV7-2	TRBD1	TRBJ1-6	CASRLDRDSPLHF	TGTGCCAGCAGATTGGACAGGGATTCACCCCTCCACTTT
few	TRBV7-8	TRBD1	TRBJ1-1	CASSLSRTGKNTEAFF	TGTGCCAGCAGCTTATCCCGGACAGGGAAGAACACTGAAGCTTTCTTT
NA	TRBV5-1	TRBD1	TRBJ1-1	CASSPGTVLGTEAFF	TGCGCCAGCAGCCCCGGGACAGTCCTAGGCACTGAAGCTTTCTTT